This TCR beta chain was obtained from a study of CD8+CD57+ T cells in acquired aplastic anemia. Study-wide points: Patients and controls were not found to differ significantly in CD8+ Simpson's diversity. Both patients and controls carried the same twenty-nine CD8+ CDR3 sequences.

Patients who underwent sequencing had shown CD8+CD57+ cell expansion by flow cytometry. No patient had been given any therapy when blood was sampled. Notes on this clonotype: Antigen specificity is unknown.

The study profiled TCR beta VDJ and CDR3 using genomic DNA as template. Via MiXCR, TCRdb re-called the reads, giving one row per CDR3 protein. The table includes just over 40,000 distinct CDR3 sequences, about 60% detected once. This CDR3 is 15 amino acids long. CDR1 is SEHNR and CDR2 is FQNEAQ in the germline V gene (reference sequence). The V and J ends lost 5 bases and 10 bases, in that order; junction bases with no gene match: 8. The chain couples TRBV7-9 to TRBJ1-6; 10 positions match TRBD1. The sequenced material came from sorted CD4+, CD8+, or CD8+CD57+ T cells (not recorded which) from PBMCs. The clonotype comes from a human donor with aplastic anemia. DNA for the CDR3: TGTGCCAGCAGCCCGGGGGACAGGGGAAAATCACCCCTCCACTTT. It is translated as CASSPGDRGKSPLHF.